The clone carrying this T cell receptor beta chain showed up many times. V gave up 4 bases and J gave up 0 bases, with 6 bases separating them. The CDR3 has 13 residues. Looked up from germline, CDR1 is SEHNR and CDR2 is FQNEAQ (reference sequence). CDR3 regions were amplified by Arm-PCR using iRepertoire HTBI primers to build TCR beta libraries. Via MiXCR, TCRdb re-called the multiplex PCR reads, giving one row per CDR3 protein. Here the sample spans 400,000 to 500,000 distinct CDR3 sequences, roughly 15% being singletons. These data are taken from a study of regulatory T cells in long-lasting Graves disease. This sample's time point: newly diagnosed GD, antithyroid drugs for less than 3 months. Researchers made the TCR library from RNA that was extracted from PBMCs. The sample also formed part of further work on T cells in Graves' hyperthyroidism and ophthalmopathy. That study adds: Thyroid ultrasound and orbital computed tomography, with clinical symptoms and serum thyroxine and TRAb, informed diagnoses. Before onset, ophthalmopathy was predicted by the model a median approximately 6.5 months earlier.

The source was peripheral blood mononuclear cells (PBMCs), collected at new diagnosis, from a patient treated with antithyroid drugs. This chain connects TRBV7-9 to TRBJ1-1; D is ambiguous. This TCR was sampled from a woman aged 30 to 39 with Graves disease. Written as DNA, the CDR3 is TGTGCCAGCAGCTCTGGTATGAACACTGAAGCTTTCTTT. Its protein product is CASSSGMNTEAFF.